The clone carrying this TCR beta chain showed up just once. This record belongs to a study of T cell changes during pregnancy in multiple sclerosis. J gave up 5 bases and V 10 bases, and 10 bases lay outside the gene matches. This CDR3 contains 14 residues. Germline CDR1 reads ENHRY; CDR2 reads SYGVKD. TCRdb keeps only in-frame clones here, not all; method: immunoSEQ multiplex PCR. The table includes about 50,000 clones, roughly nine tenths detected once. The receptor comes from a female donor with multiple sclerosis, enrolled in a pregnancy study. This chain connects TRBV10-3 to TRBJ2-1, with 8 bases lining up with TRBD1. The sample consisted of CD8+ T cells from peripheral blood mononuclear cells, taken after pregnancy. The CDR3 spells CATGTGDLNNEQFF. In nucleotides, the CDR3 is TGTGCCACCGGGACAGGCGACCTAAACAATGAGCAGTTCTTC.